This T cell receptor beta chain was sequenced for a study of OX40 agonist ivuxolimab in advanced cancers. Study-wide background: Those treated in dose escalation had hepatocellular carcinoma, melanoma, renal cell cancer or head and neck cancer. Overall study results and limits: With doses of 0.1 to 3.0 mg/kg, CD4+ and CD8+ blood T cells had undergone clonal expansion by week 6.

For this clone: What it recognizes is unknown.

Autoimmune disease history or systemic immunosuppression led to patient exclusion. TCRdb keeps only in-frame clones here, not all; method: immunoSEQ multiplex PCR. This table holds about 69,000 clones, under 95% found once. This CDR3 spans 16 amino acids. V was shortened by 5 bases and J by 0 bases, with 17 bases between the two germline ends. From germline, CDR1 is MDHEN and CDR2 SYDVKM. The chain joins TRBV28 to TRBJ2-7; D uncertain. The specimen was CD4+ or CD8+ T cells sorted from blood, collected in a trial of the OX40 agonist ivuxolimab. This TCR came from an adult with an advanced solid tumor such as melanoma, head and neck, liver or kidney cancer. CDR3 protein: CASSLVSAGDSYEQYF. CDR3 in DNA: TGTGCCAGCAGTCTGGTTAGTGCAGGTGACTCCTACGAGCAGTACTTC.